These T cell receptor beta chains were read from a single sample in a study of T-cell reconstitution after alpha-beta-depleted transplantation in children. TCRdb analysed the PCR reads with MiXCR anew, one entry per CDR3 protein. The sample includes over 550,000 distinct CDR3 sequences, under 12% of them seen just once. Here the sequenced sample was PBMCs from the stem cell graft donor, taken from the stem cell graft. The origin of the receptors is a human donor who donated a stem cell graft to a child with acute myeloid leukemia. Each CDR3 is given with its conserved first and last residue. Each record gives: V gene, D gene, J gene, clone size, CDR3 length, CDR3 protein, CDR3 DNA. A D gene is named only where the DNA matches it firmly. Rows may omit the clone size; those that give it use once, few, many or a size class.

TRBV7-2	.	TRBJ2-7	.	16	CASSFTAGPSSYEQYF	TGTGCCAGCAGCTTTACGGCGGGACCAAGCTCCTACGAGCAGTACTTC
TRBV30	.	TRBJ2-7	few	11	CAWSPDEAQYF	TGTGCCTGGAGTCCCGACGAGGCTCAATACTTC
TRBV19	TRBD2	TRBJ2-2	few	15	CASSRTRLSTGELFF	TGTGCCAGTAGTAGGACTAGACTTTCCACCGGGGAGCTGTTTTTT
TRBV4-2	TRBD1	TRBJ2-1	many	15	CASSQDGTGGNEQFF	TGTGCCAGCAGCCAAGACGGGACAGGGGGGAATGAGCAGTTCTTC
TRBV29-1	TRBD1	TRBJ1-1	many	13	CSVGDRVDTEAFF	TGCAGCGTTGGGGACAGGGTAGACACTGAAGCTTTCTTT
TRBV3-1	.	TRBJ1-1	few	14	CASSQAVGRTEAFF	TGTGCCAGCAGCCAAGCTGTAGGGAGGACTGAAGCTTTCTTT
TRBV21-1	.	TRBJ2-1	.	13	CASSNRDSNEQFF	TGTGCCAGCAGCAACCGGGACAGCAATGAGCAGTTCTTC
TRBV20-1	.	TRBJ2-3	few	15	CSARDGQSSTDTQYF	TGCAGTGCTAGAGATGGACAGAGTAGCACAGATACGCAGTATTTT
TRBV29-1	.	TRBJ2-4	few	13	CSVVELAKNIQYF	TGCAGCGTTGTAGAGCTAGCCAAAAACATTCAGTACTTC
TRBV5-1	TRBD1	TRBJ1-1	.	15	CASAGTATLNTEAFF	TGCGCCAGCGCCGGGACAGCCACTCTGAACACTGAAGCTTTCTTT
TRBV10-3	TRBD2	TRBJ2-7	.	16	CAIRGTSGRAAGEQYF	TGTGCCATCAGGGGGACTAGCGGGAGGGCCGCAGGCGAGCAGTACTTC
TRBV10-3	TRBD1	TRBJ1-2	.	15	CAISESTGADYGYTF	TGTGCCATCAGTGAATCAACAGGGGCGGACTATGGCTACACCTTC
TRBV4-3	.	TRBJ1-1	.	12	CASSQDSGLTFF	TGCGCCAGCAGCCAAGATTCAGGGTTAACTTTCTTT
TRBV20-1	.	TRBJ2-7	many	12	CSASPETYEQYF	TGCAGTGCTAGTCCAGAGACCTACGAGCAGTACTTC
TRBV6-5	TRBD1	TRBJ1-2	few	13	CASSSWTGDGYTF	TGTGCCAGCAGTTCCTGGACAGGGGATGGCTACACCTTC
TRBV9	.	TRBJ1-3	many	15	CASSLGRTSGNTIYF	TGTGCCAGCAGCCTGGGACGGACCTCTGGAAACACCATATATTTT
TRBV10-3	.	TRBJ2-3	.	14	CAIKSFDSPDTQYF	TGTGCCATCAAGTCGTTCGATTCGCCAGATACGCAGTATTTT
TRBV28	.	TRBJ2-2	many	15	CASRGGGGYTGELFF	TGTGCCAGCAGAGGGGGTGGGGGCTACACCGGGGAGCTGTTTTTT
TRBV20-1	TRBD2	TRBJ2-7	few	17	CSATKGLAGVQGYEQYF	TGCAGTGCTACCAAGGGACTAGCGGGAGTCCAAGGTTACGAGCAGTACTTC
TRBV5-5	.	TRBJ2-3	.	15	CASSQTGRGPDTQYF	TGTGCCAGCAGCCAGACGGGCAGGGGACCAGATACGCAGTATTTT
TRBV5-1	.	TRBJ2-3	few	14	CASRLRQVTDTQYF	TGCGCCAGCAGACTCCGGCAAGTCACAGATACGCAGTATTTT
TRBV12-3/TRBV12-4	.	TRBJ2-7	.	16	CASSFSQSRGLYEQYF	TGTGCCAGCAGTTTTTCCCAAAGTAGAGGCCTTTACGAGCAGTACTTC
TRBV20-1	.	TRBJ1-6	few	16	CSAREYRRGDNSPLHF	TGCAGTGCTAGAGAATACAGGCGGGGGGATAATTCACCCCTCCACTTT
TRBV6-5	.	TRBJ2-3	many	12	CASSRLADTQYF	TGTGCCAGCAGCCGACTAGCAGATACGCAGTATTTT
TRBV20-1	.	TRBJ2-7	many	17	CSARGGVPGPTGDEQYF	TGCAGTGCTAGAGGCGGGGTTCCGGGACCTACTGGGGACGAGCAGTACTTC
TRBV20-1	.	TRBJ2-1	.	12	CSAQSGYNEQFF	TGCAGTGCTCAGAGCGGGTACAATGAGCAGTTCTTC
TRBV27	TRBD1	TRBJ1-5	few	14	CASRTGGGNQPQHF	TGTGCCAGCAGGACAGGGGGGGGCAATCAGCCCCAGCATTTT
TRBV4-3	.	TRBJ1-2	few	15	CASSQDTGGRGGYTF	TGCGCCAGCAGCCAGGACACGGGGGGGCGAGGGGGCTACACCTTC
TRBV12-5	.	TRBJ2-1	few	12	CASGSSYNEQFF	TGTGCTAGTGGGTCTTCCTACAATGAGCAGTTCTTC
TRBV4-2	TRBD2	TRBJ2-2	few	19	CASSQVKMGLAGGAGELFF	TGTGCCAGCAGCCAAGTAAAGATGGGACTAGCGGGAGGGGCCGGGGAGCTGTTTTTT
TRBV20-1	TRBD2	TRBJ2-4	few	13	CSSPGGAKNIQYF	TGCAGTTCCCCGGGGGGAGCCAAAAACATTCAGTACTTC
TRBV7-9	.	TRBJ2-5	.	16	CASSPVPQTFQETQYF	TGTGCCAGCAGCCCGGTCCCTCAGACATTCCAAGAGACCCAGTACTTC